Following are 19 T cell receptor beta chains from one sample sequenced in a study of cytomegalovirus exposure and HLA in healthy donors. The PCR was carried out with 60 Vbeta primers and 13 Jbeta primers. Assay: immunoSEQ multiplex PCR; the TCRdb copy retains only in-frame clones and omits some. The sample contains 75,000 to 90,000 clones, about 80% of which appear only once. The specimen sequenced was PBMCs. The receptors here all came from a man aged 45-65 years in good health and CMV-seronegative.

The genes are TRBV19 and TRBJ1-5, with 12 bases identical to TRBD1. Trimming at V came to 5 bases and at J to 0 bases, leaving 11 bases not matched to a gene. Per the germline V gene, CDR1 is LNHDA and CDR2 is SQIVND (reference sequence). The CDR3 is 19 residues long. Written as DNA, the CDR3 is TGTGCCAGTAGTGACTGGGGACAGGGGGCGAGACATAGCAATCAGCCCCAGCATTTT. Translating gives CASSDWGQGARHSNQPQHF.

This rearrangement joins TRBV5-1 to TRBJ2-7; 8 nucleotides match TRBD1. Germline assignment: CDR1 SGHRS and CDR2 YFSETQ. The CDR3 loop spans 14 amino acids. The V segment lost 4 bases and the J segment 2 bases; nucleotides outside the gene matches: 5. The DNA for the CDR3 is TGCGCCAGCAGCGCGATGACAGGGGCCTACGAGCAGTACTTC. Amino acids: CASSAMTGAYEQYF.

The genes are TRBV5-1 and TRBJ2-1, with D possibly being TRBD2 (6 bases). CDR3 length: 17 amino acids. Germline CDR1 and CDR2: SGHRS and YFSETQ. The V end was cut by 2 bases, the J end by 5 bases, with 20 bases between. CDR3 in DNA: TGCGCCAGCAGCTTAGCCAAGACGGGACGACTAGACAATGAGCAGTTCTTC. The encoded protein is CASSLAKTGRLDNEQFF.

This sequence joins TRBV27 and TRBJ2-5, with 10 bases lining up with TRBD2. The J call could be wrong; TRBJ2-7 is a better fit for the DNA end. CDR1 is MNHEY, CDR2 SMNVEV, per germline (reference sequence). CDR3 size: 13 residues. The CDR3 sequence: CASSSGSSYEQYF. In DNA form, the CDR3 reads TGTGCCAGTTCTAGCGGGAGCTCCTACGAGCAGTACTTC.

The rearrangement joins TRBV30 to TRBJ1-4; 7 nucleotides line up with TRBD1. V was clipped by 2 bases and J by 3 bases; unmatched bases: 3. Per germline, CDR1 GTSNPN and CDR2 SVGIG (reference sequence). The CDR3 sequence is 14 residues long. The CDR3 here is CAWSRTGPNEKLFF. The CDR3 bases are TGTGCCTGGAGTCGGACAGGACCTAATGAAAAACTGTTTTTT. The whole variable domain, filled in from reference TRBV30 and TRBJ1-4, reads SQTIHQWPATLVQPVGSPLSLECTVEGTSNPNLYWYRQAAGRGLQLLFYSVGIGQISSEVPQNLSASRPQDRQFILSSKKLLLSDSGFYLCAWSRTGPNEKLFFGSGTQLSVL.

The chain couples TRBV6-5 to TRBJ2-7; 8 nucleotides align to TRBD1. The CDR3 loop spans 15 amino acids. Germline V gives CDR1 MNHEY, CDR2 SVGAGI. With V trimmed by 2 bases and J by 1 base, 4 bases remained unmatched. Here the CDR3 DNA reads TGTGCCAGCAGTTACGCAACAGGGGGGTCCTACGAGCAGTACTTC. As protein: CASSYATGGSYEQYF.

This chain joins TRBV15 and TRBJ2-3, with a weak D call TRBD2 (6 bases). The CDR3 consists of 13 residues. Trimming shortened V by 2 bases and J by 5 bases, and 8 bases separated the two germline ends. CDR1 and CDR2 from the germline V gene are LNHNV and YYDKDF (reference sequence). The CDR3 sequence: CATSRMGGDTQYF. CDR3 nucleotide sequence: TGTGCCACCAGCAGAATGGGAGGAGATACGCAGTATTTT. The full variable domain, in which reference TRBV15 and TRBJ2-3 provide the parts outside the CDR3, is DAMVIQNPRYQVTQFGKPVTLSCSQTLNHNVMYWYQQKSSQAPKLLFHYYDKDFNNEADTPDNFQSRRPNTSFCFLDIRSPGLGDTAMYLCATSRMGGDTQYFGPGTRLTVL.

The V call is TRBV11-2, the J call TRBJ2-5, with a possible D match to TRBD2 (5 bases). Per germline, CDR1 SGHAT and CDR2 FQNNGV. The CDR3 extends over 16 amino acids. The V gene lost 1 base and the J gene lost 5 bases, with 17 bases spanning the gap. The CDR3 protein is CASSLGGQLWRETQYF. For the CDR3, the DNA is TGTGCCAGCAGCTTAGGAGGTCAGCTTTGGAGGGAGACCCAGTACTTC.

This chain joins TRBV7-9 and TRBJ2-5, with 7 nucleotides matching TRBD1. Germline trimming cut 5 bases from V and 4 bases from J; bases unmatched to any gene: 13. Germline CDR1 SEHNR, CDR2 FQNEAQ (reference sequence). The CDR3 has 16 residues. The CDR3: CASSTHRDRGRETQYF. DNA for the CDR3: TGTGCCAGCAGCACCCATCGGGACAGAGGGCGAGAGACCCAGTACTTC.

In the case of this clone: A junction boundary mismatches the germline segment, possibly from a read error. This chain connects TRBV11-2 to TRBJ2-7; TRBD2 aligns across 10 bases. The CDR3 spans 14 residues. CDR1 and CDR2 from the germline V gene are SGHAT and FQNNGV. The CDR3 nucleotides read TGTGCCAGCAGCTTAGATAGAGCGGGGGGGCTAAAGGACTTC. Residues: CASSLDRAGGLKDF.

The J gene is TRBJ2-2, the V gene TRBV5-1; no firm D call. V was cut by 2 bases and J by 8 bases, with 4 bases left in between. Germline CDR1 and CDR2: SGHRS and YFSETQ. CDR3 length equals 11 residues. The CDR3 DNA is TGCGCCAGCAGCTTACAAGGGGAGCTGTTTTTT. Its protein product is CASSLQGELFF.

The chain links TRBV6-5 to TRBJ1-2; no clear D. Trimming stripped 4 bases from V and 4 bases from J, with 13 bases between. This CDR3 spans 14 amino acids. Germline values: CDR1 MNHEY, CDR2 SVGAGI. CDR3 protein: CASSSAGPPYGYTF. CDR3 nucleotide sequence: TGTGCCAGCAGTTCGGCGGGCCCACCCTATGGCTACACCTTC.

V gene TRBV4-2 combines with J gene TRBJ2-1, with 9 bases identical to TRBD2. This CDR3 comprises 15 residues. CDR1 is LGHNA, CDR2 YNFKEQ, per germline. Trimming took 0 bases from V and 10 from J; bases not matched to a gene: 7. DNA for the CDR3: TGTGCCAGCAGCCAAGAGAAAGGCGGGGGGGGAGAGCAGTTCTTC. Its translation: CASSQEKGGGGEQFF.

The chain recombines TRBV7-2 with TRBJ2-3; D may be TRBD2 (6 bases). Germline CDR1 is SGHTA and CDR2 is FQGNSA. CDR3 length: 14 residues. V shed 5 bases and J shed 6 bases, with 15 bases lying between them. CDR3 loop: CASSRGGDRDTQYF. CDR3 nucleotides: TGTGCCAGCAGCCGCGGCGGGGACCGGGATACGCAGTATTTT. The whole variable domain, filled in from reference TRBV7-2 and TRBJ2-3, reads GAGVSQSPSNKVTEKGKDVELRCDPISGHTALYWYRQSLGQGLEFLIYFQGNSAPDKSGLPSDRFSAERTGGSVSTLTIQRTQQEDSAVYLCASSRGGDRDTQYFGPGTRLTVL.

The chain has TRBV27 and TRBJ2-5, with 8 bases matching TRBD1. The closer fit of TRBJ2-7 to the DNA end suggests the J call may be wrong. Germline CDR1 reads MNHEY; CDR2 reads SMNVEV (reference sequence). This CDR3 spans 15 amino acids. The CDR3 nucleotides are TGTGCCAGCAGTTTATTTACAGGGGGTAACTACGAGCAGTACTTC. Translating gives CASSLFTGGNYEQYF.

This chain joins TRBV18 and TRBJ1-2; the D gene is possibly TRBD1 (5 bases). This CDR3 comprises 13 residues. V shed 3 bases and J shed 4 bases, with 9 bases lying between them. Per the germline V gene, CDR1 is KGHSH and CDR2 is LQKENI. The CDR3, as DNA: TGTGCCAGCTCACCCGACAGCACCTATGGCTACACCTTC. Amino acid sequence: CASSPDSTYGYTF.

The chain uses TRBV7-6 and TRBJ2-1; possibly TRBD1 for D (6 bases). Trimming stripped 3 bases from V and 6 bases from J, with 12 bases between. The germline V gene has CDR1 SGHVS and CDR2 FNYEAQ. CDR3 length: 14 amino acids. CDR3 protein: CASSFGQKGNEQFF. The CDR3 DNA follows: TGTGCCAGCAGCTTCGGACAGAAGGGCAATGAGCAGTTCTTC.

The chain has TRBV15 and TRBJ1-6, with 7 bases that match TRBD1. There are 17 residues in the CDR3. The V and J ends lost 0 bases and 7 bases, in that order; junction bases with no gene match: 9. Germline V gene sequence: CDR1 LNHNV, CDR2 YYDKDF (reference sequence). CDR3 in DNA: TGTGCCACCAGCAGAGATCGGGGGGGACAGCAAAATTCACCCCTCCACTTT. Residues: CATSRDRGGQQNSPLHF.

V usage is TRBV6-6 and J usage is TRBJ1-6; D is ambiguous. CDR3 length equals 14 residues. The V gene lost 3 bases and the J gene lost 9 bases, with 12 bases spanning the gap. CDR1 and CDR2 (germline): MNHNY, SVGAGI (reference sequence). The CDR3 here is CASSYPGSSSPLHF. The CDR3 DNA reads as TGTGCCAGCAGTTATCCGGGGAGCAGTTCACCCCTCCACTTT.